This TCR beta chain stems from a study of regulatory T cells in long-lasting Graves disease. V gave up 4 bases and J gave up 0 bases, with 16 bases separating them. The CDR3 consists of 17 residues. Germline values: CDR1 LGHNA, CDR2 YSLEER. Time point given: newly diagnosed GD, antithyroid drugs for less than 3 months. With RNA extracted from PBMCs as input, the TCR library was made. Arm-PCR of CDR3 regions with iRepertoire HTBI primers generated TCR beta libraries. TCRdb ran MiXCR on the multiplex PCR reads and lists one entry per CDR3 protein. The data contain roughly 520,000 distinct CDR3 sequences, more than 10% of them singletons. The data also belong to a second study, concerning T cells in Graves' hyperthyroidism and ophthalmopathy. As that report states: First-round RT-PCR with HTBI primers amplified the TCR CDR3 region.

The receptor comes from a woman between 25 and 40 years old with Graves disease. This sequence joins TRBV4-3 and TRBJ2-1; TRBD2 might be the D (6 bases). This sample comprised peripheral blood mononuclear cells (PBMCs), obtained at new diagnosis, from a patient treated with antithyroid drugs. CDR3 DNA: TGCGCCAGCAGCCGGGGCAGCGGGCGAAGCTCCTACAATGAGCAGTTCTTC. Its protein product is CASSRGSGRSSYNEQFF.